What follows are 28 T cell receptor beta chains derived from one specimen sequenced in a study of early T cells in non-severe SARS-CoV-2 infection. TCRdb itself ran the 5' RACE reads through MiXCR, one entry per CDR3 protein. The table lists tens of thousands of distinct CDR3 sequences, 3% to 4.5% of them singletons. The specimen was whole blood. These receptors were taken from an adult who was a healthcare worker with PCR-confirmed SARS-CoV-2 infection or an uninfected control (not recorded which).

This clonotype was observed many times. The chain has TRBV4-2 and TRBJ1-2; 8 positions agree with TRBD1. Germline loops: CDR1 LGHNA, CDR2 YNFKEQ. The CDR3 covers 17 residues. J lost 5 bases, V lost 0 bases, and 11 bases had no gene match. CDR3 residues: CASSQDIYGQGVYGYTF. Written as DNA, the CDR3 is TGTGCCAGCAGCCAAGATATATACGGACAGGGTGTGTATGGCTACACCTTC.

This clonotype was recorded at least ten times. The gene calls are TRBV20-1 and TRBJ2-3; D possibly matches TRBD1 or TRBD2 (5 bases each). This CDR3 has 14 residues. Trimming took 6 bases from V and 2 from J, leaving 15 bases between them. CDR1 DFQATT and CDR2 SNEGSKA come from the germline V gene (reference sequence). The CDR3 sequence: CSARVRDPTDTQYF. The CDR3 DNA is TGCAGTGCCCGAGTTCGGGACCCCACAGATACGCAGTATTTT.

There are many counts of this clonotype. CDR3: CSAVGRGDPYEQYF. CDR3 nucleotide sequence: TGCAGCGCGGTGGGCCGAGGAGACCCCTACGAGCAGTACTTC. This sequence joins TRBV29-1 and TRBJ2-7; D gene ambiguous. Germline lookup yields CDR1 SQVTM and CDR2 ANQGSEA. The CDR3 covers 14 residues. The V and J ends lost 7 bases and 2 bases respectively, with 18 bases between them.

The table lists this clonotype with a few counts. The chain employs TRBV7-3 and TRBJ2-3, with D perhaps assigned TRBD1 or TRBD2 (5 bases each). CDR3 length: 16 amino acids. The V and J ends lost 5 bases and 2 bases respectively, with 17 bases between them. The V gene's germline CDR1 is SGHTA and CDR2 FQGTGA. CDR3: CASSPTGRTNTDTQYF. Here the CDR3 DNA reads TGTGCCAGCAGCCCGACGGGACGGACGAACACAGATACGCAGTATTTT.

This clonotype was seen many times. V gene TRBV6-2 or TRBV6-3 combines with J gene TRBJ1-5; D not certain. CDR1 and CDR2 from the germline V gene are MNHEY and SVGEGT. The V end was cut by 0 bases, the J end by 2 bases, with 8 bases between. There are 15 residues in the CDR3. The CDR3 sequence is CASSYSRLGNQPQHF. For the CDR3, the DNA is TGTGCCAGCAGTTACTCAAGGCTGGGCAATCAGCCCCAGCATTTT.

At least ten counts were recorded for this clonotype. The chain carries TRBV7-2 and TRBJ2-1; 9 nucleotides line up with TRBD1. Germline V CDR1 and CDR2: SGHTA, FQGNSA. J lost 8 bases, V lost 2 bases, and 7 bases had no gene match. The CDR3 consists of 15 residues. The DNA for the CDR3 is TGTGCCAGCAGCTTACCGGGACAGGGTAGAGATGAGCAGTTCTTC. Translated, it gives CASSLPGQGRDEQFF.

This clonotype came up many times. CDR3 sequence: CASSLDQGTSETQYF. CDR3 in DNA: TGTGCCAGCAGCTTGGACCAGGGTACGTCGGAGACCCAGTACTTC. The chain couples TRBV5-4 to TRBJ2-5; TRBD1 might be the D (5 bases). Germline CDR1 and CDR2: SGHNT and YYREEE (reference sequence). Trimming cost V 0 bases and J 5 bases, with 14 bases left between them. The CDR3 contains 15 residues.

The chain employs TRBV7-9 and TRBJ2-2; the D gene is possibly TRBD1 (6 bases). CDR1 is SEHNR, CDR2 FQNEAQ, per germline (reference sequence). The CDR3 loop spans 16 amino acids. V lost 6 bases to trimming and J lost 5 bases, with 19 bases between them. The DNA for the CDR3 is TGTGCCAGCAGTCGTACAGGGCGAGGGCCAACCGGGGAGCTGTTTTTT. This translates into CASSRTGRGPTGELFF.

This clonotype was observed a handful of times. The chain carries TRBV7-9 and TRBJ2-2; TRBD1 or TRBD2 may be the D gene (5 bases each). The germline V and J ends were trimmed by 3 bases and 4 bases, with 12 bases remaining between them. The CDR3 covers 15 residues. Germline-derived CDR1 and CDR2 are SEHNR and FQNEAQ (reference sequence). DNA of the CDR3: TGTGCCAGCAGCTTGACGTCTGGGGGCACCGGGGAGCTGTTTTTT. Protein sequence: CASSLTSGGTGELFF.

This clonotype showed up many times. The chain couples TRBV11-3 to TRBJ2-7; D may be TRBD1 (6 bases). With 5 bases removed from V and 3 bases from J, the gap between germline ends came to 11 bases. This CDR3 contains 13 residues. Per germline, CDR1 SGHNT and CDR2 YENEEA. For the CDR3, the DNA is TGTGCCAGCAGCCCTTCGGACAGCTACGAGCAGTACGTC. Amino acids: CASSPSDSYEQYV.

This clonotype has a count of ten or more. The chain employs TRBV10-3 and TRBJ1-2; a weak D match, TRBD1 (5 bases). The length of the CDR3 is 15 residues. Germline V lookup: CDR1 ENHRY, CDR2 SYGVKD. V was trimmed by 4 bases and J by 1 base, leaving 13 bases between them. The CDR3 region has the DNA TGTGCCATCAGTGCCGCGGGACGGCTTAACTATGGCTACACCTTC. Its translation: CAISAAGRLNYGYTF.

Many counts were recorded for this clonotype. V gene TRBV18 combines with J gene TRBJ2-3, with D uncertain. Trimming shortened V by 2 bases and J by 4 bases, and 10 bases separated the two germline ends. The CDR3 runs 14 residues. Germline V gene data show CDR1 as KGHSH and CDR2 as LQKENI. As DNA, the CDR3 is TGTGCCAGCTCACCAAGAGGTGTCGCAGATACGCAGTATTTT. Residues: CASSPRGVADTQYF.

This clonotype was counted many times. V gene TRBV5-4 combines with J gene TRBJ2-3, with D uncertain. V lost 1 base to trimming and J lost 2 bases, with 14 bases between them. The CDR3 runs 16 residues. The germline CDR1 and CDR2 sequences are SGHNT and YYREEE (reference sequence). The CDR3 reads CASSLKFLVYTDTQYF. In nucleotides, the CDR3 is TGTGCCAGCAGCTTGAAGTTCTTGGTTTACACAGATACGCAGTATTTT.

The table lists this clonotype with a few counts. CDR3 DNA sequence: TGTGCCAGCACGAACAGGGAGAACACTGAAGCTTTCTTT. This translates into CASTNRENTEAFF. The rearrangement joins TRBV12-3 or TRBV12-4 to TRBJ1-1, with D tentatively TRBD1 (6 bases). V was shortened by 7 bases and J by 1 base, with 10 bases between the two germline ends. The CDR3 runs to 13 residues.

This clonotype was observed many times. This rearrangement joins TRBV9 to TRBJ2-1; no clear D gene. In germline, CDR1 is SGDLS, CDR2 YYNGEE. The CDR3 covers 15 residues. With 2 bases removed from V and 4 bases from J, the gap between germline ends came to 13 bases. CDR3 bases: TGTGCCAGCAGCGTCGGTTTGGGTCAGTACAATGAGCAGTTCTTC. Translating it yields CASSVGLGQYNEQFF.

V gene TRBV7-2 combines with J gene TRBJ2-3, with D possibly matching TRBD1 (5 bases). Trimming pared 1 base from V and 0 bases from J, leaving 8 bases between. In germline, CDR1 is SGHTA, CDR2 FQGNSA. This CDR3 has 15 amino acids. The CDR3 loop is CASSLVRGSTDTQYF. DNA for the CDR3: TGTGCCAGCAGCTTAGTAAGGGGAAGCACAGATACGCAGTATTTT.

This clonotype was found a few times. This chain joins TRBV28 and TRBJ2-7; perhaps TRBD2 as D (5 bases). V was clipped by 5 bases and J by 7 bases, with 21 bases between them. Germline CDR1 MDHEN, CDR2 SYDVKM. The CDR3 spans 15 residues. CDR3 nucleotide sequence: TGTGCCAGCAGTCCTAACGTTGCGGGCGGAGAGGAGCAGTACTTC. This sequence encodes CASSPNVAGGEEQYF.

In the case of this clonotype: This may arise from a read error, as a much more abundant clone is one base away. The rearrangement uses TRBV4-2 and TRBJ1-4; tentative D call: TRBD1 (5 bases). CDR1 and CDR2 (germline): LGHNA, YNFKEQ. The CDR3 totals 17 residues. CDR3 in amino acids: CASSQEGVAVTNEILFF. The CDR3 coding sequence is TGTGCCAGCAGCCAAGAAGGGGTGGCGGTCACTAATGAAATACTGTTTTTT.

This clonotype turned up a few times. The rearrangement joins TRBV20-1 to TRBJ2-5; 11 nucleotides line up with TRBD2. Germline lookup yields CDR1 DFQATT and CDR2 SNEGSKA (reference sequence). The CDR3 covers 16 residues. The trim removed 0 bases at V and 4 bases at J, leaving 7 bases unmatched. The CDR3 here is CSARDVAGGWRETQYF. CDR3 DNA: TGCAGTGCTAGAGATGTAGCGGGAGGGTGGAGAGAGACCCAGTACTTC.

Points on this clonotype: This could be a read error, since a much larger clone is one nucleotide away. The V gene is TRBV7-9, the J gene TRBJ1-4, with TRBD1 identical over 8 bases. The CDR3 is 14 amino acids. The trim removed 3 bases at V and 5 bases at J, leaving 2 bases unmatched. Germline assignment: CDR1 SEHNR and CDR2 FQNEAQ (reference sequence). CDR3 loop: CASSLGQENEKLFF. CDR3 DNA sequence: TGTGCCAGCAGCTTGGGACAGGAGAATGAAAAACTGTTTTTT.

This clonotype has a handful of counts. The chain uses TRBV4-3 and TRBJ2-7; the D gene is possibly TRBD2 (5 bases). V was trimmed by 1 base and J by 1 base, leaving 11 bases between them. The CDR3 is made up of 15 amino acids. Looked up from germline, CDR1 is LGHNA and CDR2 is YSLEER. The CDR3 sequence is CASSQGLAGSYEQYF. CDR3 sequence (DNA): TGCGCCAGCAGCCAAGGGCTAGCCGGGTCCTACGAGCAGTACTTC.

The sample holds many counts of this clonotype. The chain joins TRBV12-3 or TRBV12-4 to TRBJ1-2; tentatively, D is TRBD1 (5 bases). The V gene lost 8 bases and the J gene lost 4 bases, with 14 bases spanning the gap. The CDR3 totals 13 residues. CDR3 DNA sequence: TGTGCCAGCCTGGGGGAGTCAACCTATGGCTACACCTTC. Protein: CASLGESTYGYTF.

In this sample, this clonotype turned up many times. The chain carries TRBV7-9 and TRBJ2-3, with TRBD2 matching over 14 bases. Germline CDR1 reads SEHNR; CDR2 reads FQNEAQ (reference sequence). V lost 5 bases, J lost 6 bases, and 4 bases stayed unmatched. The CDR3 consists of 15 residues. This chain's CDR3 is CASSGGLAGVDTQYF. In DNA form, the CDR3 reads TGTGCCAGCAGCGGGGGACTAGCGGGAGTTGATACGCAGTATTTT.

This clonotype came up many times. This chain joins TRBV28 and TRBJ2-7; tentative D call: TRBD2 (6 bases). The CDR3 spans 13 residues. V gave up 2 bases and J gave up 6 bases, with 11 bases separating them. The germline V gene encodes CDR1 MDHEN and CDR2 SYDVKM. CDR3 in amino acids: CASSLGGRIEQYF. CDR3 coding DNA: TGTGCCAGCAGTTTAGGGGGGAGGATCGAGCAGTACTTC.

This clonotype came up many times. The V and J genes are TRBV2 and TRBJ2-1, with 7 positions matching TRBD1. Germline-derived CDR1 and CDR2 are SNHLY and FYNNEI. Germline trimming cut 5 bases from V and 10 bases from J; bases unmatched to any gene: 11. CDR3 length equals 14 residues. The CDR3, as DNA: TGTGCCAGCAGTACCGATACAGGGGTCAACGAGCAGTTCTTC. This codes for CASSTDTGVNEQFF.

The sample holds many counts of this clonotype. CDR3 residues: CASSPPRQTQGNTEAFF. Written as DNA, the CDR3 is TGTGCCAGCTCACCACCTCGACAGACGCAGGGGAACACTGAAGCTTTCTTT. The J gene is TRBJ1-1, the V gene TRBV18, with D tentatively TRBD1 (5 bases). Deletions cut 0 bases from V and 1 base from J, with 15 bases between. CDR3 length: 17 residues. Looked up from germline, CDR1 is KGHSH and CDR2 is LQKENI.

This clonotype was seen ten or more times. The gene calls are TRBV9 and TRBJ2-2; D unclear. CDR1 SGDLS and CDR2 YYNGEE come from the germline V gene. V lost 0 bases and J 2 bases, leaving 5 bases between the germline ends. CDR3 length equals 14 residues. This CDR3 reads CASSVAGNTGELFF. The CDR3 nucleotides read TGTGCCAGCAGCGTAGCCGGAAACACCGGGGAGCTGTTTTTT.

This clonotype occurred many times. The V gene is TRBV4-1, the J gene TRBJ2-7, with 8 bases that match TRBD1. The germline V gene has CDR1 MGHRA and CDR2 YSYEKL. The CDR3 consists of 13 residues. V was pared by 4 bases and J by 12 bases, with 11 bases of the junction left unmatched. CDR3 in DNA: TGCGCCAGCAGCCCCATAGGACAGGGCCCTTTGTACGTC. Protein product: CASSPIGQGPLYV.